Listed below are T cell receptor beta chains from one sample, sequenced in a study of T cells expressing NK-cell markers. One entry per CDR3 protein, without DNA, is what TCRdb gives after re-calling the 5' RACE reads. This sample's table reports 400,000 to 550,000 distinct CDR3 sequences. Sequencing input: blood T cells: a sorted CD56 or NKG2C T cell subset, CD4+ or CD8+ T cells, or bulk PBMC T cells (not recorded which). All receptors come from a woman between 18 and 70 years old in good health. CDR3s include the opening cysteine and the closing phenylalanine or tryptophan.

v_call	j_call	cdr3_aa
TRBV7-3	TRBJ2-3	CASSSTGADTDTQYF
TRBV6-4	TRBJ2-2	CASSDSEQGFPGELFF
TRBV7-3	TRBJ2-1	CASSHGTSGPHNEQFF
TRBV12-3/TRBV12-4	TRBJ2-2	CASTSDTFFKGNTGELFF
TRBV30	TRBJ2-5	CAWSVPKETQYF
TRBV12-3/TRBV12-4	TRBJ2-3	CASSFSGSDTQYF
TRBV21-1	TRBJ2-1	CASSKGVVSGRFCNEQFF
TRBV7-9	TRBJ2-2	CASPPAGVGTGELFF
TRBV10-3	TRBJ2-3	CAIRQQGPTDTQYF
TRBV6-1	TRBJ2-1	CASRHRDSPYNEQFF
TRBV5-6	TRBJ2-1	CASSLRQELRAGEQFF
TRBV29-1	TRBJ2-3	CSVRSLGGPSTDTQYF
TRBV5-1	TRBJ1-5	CASSLGTANQPQHF
TRBV20-1	TRBJ2-1	CSARDGADYNEQFF
TRBV4-3	TRBJ2-2	CASSPLHRGGDTGELFF
TRBV6-5	TRBJ1-5	CASSYGGESRQPQHF
TRBV29-1	TRBJ2-2	CSVVGGSGVYGELFF
TRBV7-9	TRBJ2-2	CASSGGQHTGELFF
TRBV7-2	TRBJ1-5	CASSLQADQPQHF
TRBV20-1	TRBJ2-3	CSATGLAGEPVLTDTQYF
TRBV29-1	TRBJ2-1	CSVDGGWGSSYNEQFF
TRBV11-2	TRBJ2-2	CASSRRDTANTGELFF
TRBV20-1	TRBJ2-3	CSASERVTDTQYF
TRBV6-1	TRBJ1-4	CASIRKAGTNEKLFF
TRBV20-1	TRBJ2-1	CSADQGGLYNEQFF
TRBV11-1	TRBJ2-1	CASSLPPRTSDNEQFF
TRBV7-2	TRBJ1-5	CASRGRVEGQPQHF